Shown below are 5 T cell receptor beta chains from a single sample sequenced in a study of T cells in Graves' hyperthyroidism and ophthalmopathy. RNA transcripts served as the template for amplifying TCR beta CDR3 regions. Primed by the HTBI set, a first-round RT-PCR was run on the TCR CDR3. From the multiplex PCR reads, TCRdb called clonotypes with MiXCR, one entry per CDR3 protein. The sample includes about 590,000 distinct CDR3 sequences, 14% seen only once; the top ten take roughly 7.1%. The sequenced material came from blood. The receptors were sampled from a woman younger than 30 with Graves' ophthalmopathy.

This clonotype was picked up many times. The chain recombines TRBV12-3 or TRBV12-4 with TRBJ2-3, with D perhaps assigned TRBD1 or TRBD2 (7 bases each). This CDR3 has 14 amino acids. V was trimmed by 6 bases and J by 4 bases, leaving 14 bases between them. This chain's CDR3 is CASSRPGGADTQYF. The CDR3 DNA is TGTGCCAGCAGCCGACCAGGGGGGGCAGATACGCAGTATTTT.

At least ten counts were recorded for this clonotype. The gene calls are TRBV30 and TRBJ2-3; the D gene could be TRBD1 or TRBD2 (5 bases each). The CDR3 covers 14 residues. CDR1 and CDR2 (germline): GTSNPN, SVGIG (reference sequence). The V end lost 6 bases, the J end lost 0 bases, and 13 bases lay between the germline ends. The CDR3: CACPSGGSTDTQYF. CDR3 nucleotide sequence: TGTGCCTGCCCTAGTGGGGGAAGCACAGATACGCAGTATTTT.

This clonotype was observed many times. V and J are TRBV12-5 and TRBJ1-1; D unresolved. The CDR3 extends over 12 amino acids. The germline V and J ends were trimmed by 1 base and 1 base, with 1 base remaining between them. Germline-derived CDR1 and CDR2 are LGHNT and FRNRAP. The CDR3 spells CASGLENTEAFF. For the CDR3, the DNA is TGTGCTAGTGGTTTGGAGAACACTGAAGCTTTCTTT.

The CDR3 nucleotides read TGTGCCAGCACCCTCGGCCCCCCGACTAGCGGGAGAGGGACCCAGTACTTC. As protein: CASTLGPPTSGRGTQYF. This sequence joins TRBV7-2 and TRBJ2-5, with TRBD2 identical over 12 bases. Germline CDR1 reads SGHTA; CDR2 reads FQGNSA. V was pared by 7 bases and J by 7 bases, with 16 bases of the junction left unmatched. The CDR3 is 17 amino acids.

This clonotype was seen at least ten times. The chain uses TRBV18 and TRBJ2-1, with TRBD2 as a possible D gene (5 bases). Trimming shortened V by 3 bases and J by 0 bases, and 12 bases separated the two germline ends. The CDR3 sequence is 16 residues long. Germline loops: CDR1 KGHSH, CDR2 LQKENI. CDR3 in amino acids: CASSPRAQPSYNEQFF. In DNA, the CDR3 is TGTGCCAGCTCACCGCGGGCCCAGCCCTCCTACAATGAGCAGTTCTTC.